The source of this TCR beta chain is a study of T-cell memory formation after mild COVID-19. In the study overall: The TCR clusters were mostly specific to one donor. General study findings and limits: Researchers found some responding clones in pre-infection memory, a sign that cross-reactive memory joined.

For this clonotype: The target antigen is unknown.

TCRdb itself ran the 5' RACE reads through MiXCR, one entry per CDR3 protein. The sample lists around 180,000 distinct CDR3 sequences; more than 15% were seen once. The CDR3 is 12 amino acids. V shed 4 bases and J shed 8 bases, with 14 bases lying between them. Germline V CDR1 and CDR2: SQVTM, ANQGSEA. V gene TRBV29-1 combines with J gene TRBJ1-2, with D uncertain. This sequence originates from an adult woman who had mild COVID-19 (a few samples of this study predate the infection). Cell type and time point are not known. Specimen: PBMCs or a T cell subset sorted from them (not recorded which). The CDR3 is CSVGGGLEGYTF. The CDR3 region has the DNA TGCAGCGTTGGCGGAGGTCTAGAGGGCTACACCTTC.